The subject of this entry is one TCR beta chain. Its antigen is still unknown. Within one base of it there is no much larger clone, and no base qualities were kept. These data originate in a study of T cell repertoires in cytomegalovirus infection (dated by TCRdb to the late 2010s). About the investigation overall: Because public TCR beta signatures pointed to carriage of CMV infection together with the matching HLA type, the HLA type of each donor mattered for the analysis. Results and caveats for the whole study, not just this receptor: The ex vivo response was dominated by HLA-C-restricted CMV-specific TCR beta clonotypes, which also provided the single most frequent clonotype in two of eight donors. In both this cohort and an independent 352-donor cohort, the cumulative frequency of public TCR beta family members distinguished carriers of CMV infection plus the relevant HLA type.

The run used an Illumina HiSeq 1500. TCRdb's own reprocessing of the public reads used fastp at Q25 and MiXCR and kept productive beta chains. Rows with a matching CDR3 protein are joined into one entry that keeps the most common DNA and genes. Within this sample are 150,000 to 200,000 distinct CDR3 sequences, with 9.5% of them counted one time only. The ten biggest clones cover roughly 4.8% of the sample. This sequence was found in a human donor in good health (CMV status not recorded). Some clones in this sample may be carry-over from other donors' samples. The source material was PBMCs.

The DNA sequence is as follows: TGCAGTCCTCCCGGGAACGGAAATAACTATGGCTACACCTTC. Translated, it gives CSPPGNGNNYGYTF. The V gene is TRBV20-1 and the J gene is TRBJ1-2; the D gene identity is not certain. Looking up the germline V gene (reference sequence) yields CDR1 DFQATT and CDR2 SNEGSKA. Counted from cysteine to phenylalanine, this CDR3 has 14 amino acids. CDR3 DNA only is kept here, 42 bases in frame from base 1. V sheds 8 bases and J sheds 1 base, leaving 17 bases between their ends.